The rows below give T cell receptor beta chains drawn from one sample of a study of response to subunit inactivated influenza vaccine. TCRdb used MiXCR to reprocess the RT-PCR reads, holding one entry per CDR3 protein. This table has over 150,000 distinct CDR3 sequences, 11% appearing once. Here the sequenced sample was non-naive T cells sorted from PBMCs, taken more than 35 days after vaccination. These receptor sequences come from a man in his forties or fifties who received an inactivated influenza vaccine. The CDR3 runs from the conserved cysteine through the conserved F or W. The D gene is left open where the match is weak. A row's size may be missing; if present it is once, few, many or a size class.

V	D	size	J	CDR3	DNA
TRBV6-4	NA	few	TRBJ1-6	CASSEYAGINSPLHF	TGTGCCAGCAGTGAATATGCCGGAATAAATTCACCCCTCCACTTT
TRBV28	TRBD2	few	TRBJ2-1	CASSPPAGGVGEQFF	TGTGCCAGCAGTCCCCCAGCGGGAGGGGTTGGTGAGCAGTTCTTC
TRBV28	TRBD1	few	TRBJ2-4	CASKGTGVIQYF	TGTGCCAGCAAAGGGACAGGGGTCATTCAGTACTTC
TRBV28	TRBD2	few	TRBJ2-5	CASSLLSGEETQYF	TGTGCCAGCAGTTTACTTAGCGGGGAAGAGACCCAGTACTTC
TRBV7-6	NA	many	TRBJ2-2	CASSRTTNTGELFF	TGTGCCAGCAGCCGCACCACCAACACCGGGGAGCTGTTTTTT
TRBV5-1	NA	NA	TRBJ1-2	CASSLGQTYGYTF	TGCGCCAGCAGCTTGGGACAGACGTATGGCTACACCTTC
TRBV28	TRBD1	few	TRBJ2-7	CASRLTGTVGFYEQYF	TGTGCCAGCAGATTGACCGGGACAGTGGGATTCTACGAGCAGTACTTC
TRBV7-6	NA	NA	TRBJ1-5	CASSGGASNQPQHF	TGTGCCAGCAGCGGGGGAGCGAGCAATCAGCCCCAGCATTTT
TRBV3-1	NA	NA	TRBJ2-1	CASSQGVYEQFF	TGTGCCAGCAGCCAAGGAGTGTATGAGCAGTTCTTC
TRBV20-1	TRBD2	NA	TRBJ2-3	CSAPLAASTDTQYF	TGCAGTGCTCCACTAGCGGCCTCCACAGATACGCAGTATTTT
TRBV12-3/TRBV12-4	NA	many	TRBJ2-1	CASSRVGSYNEQFF	TGTGCCAGCAGTCGAGTGGGCTCCTACAATGAGCAGTTCTTC
TRBV5-1	NA	few	TRBJ2-1	CASSSGASSYNEQFF	TGCGCCAGCAGCAGCGGCGCAAGCTCCTACAATGAGCAGTTCTTC
TRBV7-2	NA	few	TRBJ1-1	CASSLADRTEAFF	TGTGCCAGCAGCTTAGCAGACAGGACTGAAGCTTTCTTT
TRBV27	TRBD2	NA	TRBJ2-3	CASSLWISGSTDTQYF	TGTGCCAGCAGTTTATGGATTAGCGGGAGCACAGATACGCAGTATTTT
TRBV20-1	TRBD1	few	TRBJ1-5	CSAQGQMGQPQHF	TGCAGTGCCCAGGGACAGATGGGGCAGCCCCAGCATTTT
TRBV20-1	TRBD1	few	TRBJ2-5	CSASEGSQGAQYF	TGCAGTGCTAGCGAGGGCTCCCAGGGGGCCCAGTACTTC
TRBV20-1	NA	few	TRBJ2-3	CSAPGLLTSTDTQYF	TGCAGTGCTCCCGGTTTGCTAACTAGCACAGATACGCAGTATTTT
TRBV4-2	NA	NA	TRBJ1-2	CASSLAGKGYTF	TGTGCCAGCAGCCTAGCCGGTAAAGGCTACACCTTC
TRBV12-3/TRBV12-4	TRBD1	NA	TRBJ2-5	CASSRDRAWTQYF	TGTGCCAGCAGTCGGGACAGGGCATGGACCCAGTACTTC
TRBV3-1	NA	NA	TRBJ1-1	CASSRLGTEAFF	TGTGCCAGCAGCCGCCTAGGCACTGAAGCTTTCTTT
TRBV28	TRBD1	NA	TRBJ1-3	CASSLPGQGYNTIYF	TGTGCCAGCAGTTTACCTGGACAGGGATACAACACCATATATTTT
TRBV10-1	NA	many	TRBJ2-5	CASSEDAGHGTQYF	TGCGCCAGCAGTGAGGATGCAGGCCATGGGACCCAGTACTTC